This T cell receptor beta chain was identified in a study of blood T cell repertoires in COVID-19. The method was immunoSEQ multiplex PCR; TCRdb's version includes in-frame clones alone and lacks a portion of them. Here the sample spans about 130,000 clones, about four fifths being singletons. Germline CDR1 MDHEN, CDR2 SYDVKM. The CDR3 is 15 residues long. Trimming pared 5 bases from V and 0 bases from J, leaving 11 bases between. J is TRBJ1-3 and V is TRBV28; a possible D gene is TRBD1 (6 bases). Sequencing input: peripheral blood. The clonotype comes from a man aged 35 to 55 with active or convalescent COVID-19. The CDR3 is CASSRTVLSGNTIYF. CDR3 nucleotides: TGTGCCAGCAGTCGGACAGTTCTCTCTGGAAACACCATATATTTT.